This T cell receptor (beta chain) was captured by sequencing in a study of blood T cell repertoires in COVID-19. Whole-study context: From the United States, Italy and Spain came samples of acute and convalescent COVID-19. T cells, B-cell-depleted T cells, or PBMCs supplied cDNA or gDNA.

V lost 5 bases, J lost 5 bases, and 13 bases lay in between. Per the germline V gene, CDR1 is SGDLS and CDR2 is YYNGEE. The length of the CDR3 is 13 residues. Per the study methods: Estimated nucleated cell counts came from reference gene primer amplification. Method: immunoSEQ multiplex PCR; TCRdb's copy keeps in-frame clones and lacks some. For V, J and clone size, that table is used; D and trimming come from the DNA. The profile shows approximately 140,000 clones, 80% of them singletons. This TCR came from a man in his fifties or sixties with active or convalescent COVID-19. Sequenced input: peripheral blood. This chain uses TRBV9 with TRBJ1-2, with D possibly matching TRBD1 (5 bases). DNA for the CDR3: TGTGCCAGCAGTCCCACAGGTTCTTATGGCTACACCTTC. Protein product: CASSPTGSYGYTF.